This passage covers 5 T cell receptor beta chains from one sample sequenced in a study of blood T cell repertoires in COVID-19. The assay was immunoSEQ multiplex PCR, and TCRdb's table has in-frame clones only and misses some. Found here are some 100,000 clones, around 85% of them singletons; the top ten hold 2.5%. Sequenced input: peripheral blood. The source of these receptors is a man over 45 with acute or convalescent COVID-19.

The V gene is TRBV7-9, the J gene TRBJ1-1; the D is unclear. The CDR3 has 13 residues. V lost 0 bases to trimming and J lost 7 bases, with 9 bases between them. Looked up from germline, CDR1 is SEHNR and CDR2 is FQNEAQ (reference sequence). The CDR3 region is CASSLALENEAFF. Here the CDR3 DNA reads TGTGCCAGCAGCTTAGCATTGGAGAATGAAGCTTTCTTT.

The rearrangement links TRBV5-6 to TRBJ1-2; 7 nucleotides align to TRBD1. The CDR3 contains 11 residues. Germline CDR1 reads SGHDT; CDR2 reads YYEEEE. The junction had 6 bases not matched to a gene; V was cut back by 3 bases and J by 13 bases. The CDR3 is CASSWDSLLTF. The CDR3 nucleotides are TGTGCCAGCAGCTGGGACAGTCTTCTCACCTTC. Filled out from reference TRBV5-6 and TRBJ1-2, the complete variable domain reads DAGVTQSPTHLIKTRGQQVTLRCSPKSGHDTVSWYQQALGQGPQFIFQYYEEEERQRGNFPDRFSGHQFPNYSSELNVNALLLGDSALYLCASSWDSLLTFGSGTRLTVV.

The V gene is TRBV27, the J gene TRBJ2-1, with D perhaps TRBD2 (8 bases). Germline-derived CDR1 and CDR2 are MNHEY and SMNVEV (reference sequence). There are 17 residues in the CDR3. The V end lost 4 bases, the J end lost 3 bases, and 19 bases lay between the germline ends. The CDR3 reads CASSSARGAGGYNEQFF. The CDR3 DNA follows: TGTGCCAGCAGTTCGGCCAGGGGGGCGGGAGGCTACAATGAGCAGTTCTTC.

V is TRBV5-1 and J is TRBJ2-5; TRBD1 aligns across 8 bases. With 4 bases clipped from V and 5 bases from J, the junction kept 10 bases outside the gene matches. Germline V gene lookup returns CDR1 SGHRS and CDR2 YFSETQ. The CDR3 has 15 residues. CDR3: CASSTGTGVLETQYF. The CDR3 DNA reads as TGCGCCAGCAGCACCGGGACAGGCGTCCTTGAGACCCAGTACTTC.

This chain joins TRBV5-8 and TRBJ1-2, with 8 bases that match TRBD1. The CDR3 is made up of 16 amino acids. V was pared by 4 bases and J by 3 bases, with 11 bases of the junction left unmatched. Germline CDR1 reads SGHTS; CDR2 reads YDEGEE. The CDR3 loop reads CASSNTIGQGDYGYTF. CDR3 DNA: TGTGCCAGCAGCAACACTATCGGACAGGGCGACTATGGCTACACCTTC.